The TCR beta chain under discussion was sequenced for a study of early T cells in non-severe SARS-CoV-2 infection. Study background: Investigators sequenced bulk RNA drawn from unsorted whole blood, and chains remained unpaired. Findings and limits, study-wide: Sequences matched to VDJdb favored anti-spike CD8 responses, while private and CD4 specificities were missed.

The sample holds a few counts of this clonotype. Its cognate antigen is unknown. Unique molecular identifier tags were affixed to discrete cDNA molecules. TCRdb recomputed calls from the 5' RACE reads with MiXCR, one row per CDR3 protein. The table has roughly 30,000 distinct CDR3 sequences, about 5.1% seen once; the top ten hold over 2.5%. V was pared by 6 bases and J by 4 bases, with 17 bases between. Germline V gene lookup returns CDR1 DFQATT and CDR2 SNEGSKA (reference sequence). This CDR3 spans 14 amino acids. This chain connects TRBV20-1 to TRBJ2-3, with D unresolved. The sequenced material came from whole blood. The TCR was taken from an adult who was a healthcare worker with PCR-confirmed SARS-CoV-2 infection or an uninfected control (not recorded which). CDR3 in DNA: TGCAGTGCCTCTCCGTCCCCCACCGCAGATACGCAGTATTTT. It is translated as CSASPSPTADTQYF.